Detailed here is one T cell receptor beta chain. The clone's antigen remains unknown. No base quality information exists; no much larger clone differs at one position. Other DNA sequences from this sample encode an identical CDR3 as well. The V and J ends are trimmed by 3 bases and 2 bases, leaving 8 bases between them. The germline V gene specifies KGHDR as CDR1 and SFDVKD as CDR2. The CDR3 spans 14 residues, from the cysteine through the phenylalanine. Just CDR3 DNA is preserved here, 42 bases in frame from base 1. These data are taken from a study of blood T cell repertoires in COVID-19 (dated by TCRdb to 2020 to 2022). Some background on the complete study: Collaborator samples came from the United States, Italy and Spain and covered acute and convalescent phases of COVID-19. The prospective study material was composed of cDNA or gDNA derived from T cells, B-cell-depleted T cells, or PBMCs. The dataset comprised deeply sampled blood TCRbeta repertoires from subjects exposed to, actively infected with, or recovered from COVID-19. The repertoires were released in a freely available public database intended as a resource for research on the immune response to SARS-CoV-2. Samples were obtained from the ongoing ImmuneRACE study (first 160 participants) and from 1,200 or so subjects provided by 6 global collaborators. The sample metadata nearly always contained a de-identified subject ID, COVID-19 status, age in years and sex. Where HLA class I and class II types were available, the types were taken from metadata supplied by the sample provider, not from assay-based typing.

What the research found in general, with its limitations: Clinical and demographic metadata were provided uncurated, with the amount varying by source and participant.

TCRbeta CDR3 regions were amplified from genomic DNA using the immunoSEQ Assay, a bias-controlled multiplex PCR. The original pipeline was this. The number of nucleated cells in each sample was estimated by amplification of reference gene primers within the assay. To quantify the absolute abundance of each unique TCRbeta CDR3 rearrangement, sequence reads were collapsed and filtered. Productive Simpson clonality was computed per sample as the square root of Simpson's diversity index over productive rearrangements. The clones in this table, taken by TCRdb from immuneACCESS, are in-frame only. Not every clone is retained; where verified, under half of the shortfall comes from an unresolved V gene, and the cause of the rest is unknown. Clone size and the V and J calls come from that table; the DNA yielded D and trimming. The table for this sample lists 150,000 to 200,000 clones; roughly 77% of them were counted only once. Around 6.3% of the sample is in the top ten clones.

Each collaborating institution followed its own protocols to collect whole blood in K2EDTA tubes. Collaborator samples were shipped for TCRbeta analysis as frozen whole blood, isolated PBMCs, or DNA extracted from either sample type. The sequencing sample was made of peripheral blood. The source is a man aged 70-80 years with active or convalescent COVID-19. The chain is made from TRBV24-1 and TRBJ2-3; TRBD2 might be the D gene, on 5 matching bases. The DNA reads as follows: TGTGCCACCAGTGATGGAGGCTACACAGATACGCAGTATTTT. This yields the protein CATSDGGYTDTQYF.